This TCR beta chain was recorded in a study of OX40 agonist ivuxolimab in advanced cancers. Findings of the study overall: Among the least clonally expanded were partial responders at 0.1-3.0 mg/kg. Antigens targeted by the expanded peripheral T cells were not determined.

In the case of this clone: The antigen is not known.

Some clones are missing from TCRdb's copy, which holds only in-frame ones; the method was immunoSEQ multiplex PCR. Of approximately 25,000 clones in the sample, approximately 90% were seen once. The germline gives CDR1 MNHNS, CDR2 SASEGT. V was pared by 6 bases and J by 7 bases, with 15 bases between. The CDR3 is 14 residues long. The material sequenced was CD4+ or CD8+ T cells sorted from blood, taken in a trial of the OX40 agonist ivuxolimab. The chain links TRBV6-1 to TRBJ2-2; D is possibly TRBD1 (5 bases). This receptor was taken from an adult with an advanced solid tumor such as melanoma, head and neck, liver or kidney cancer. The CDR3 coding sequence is TGTGCCAGCAGCCAGGGAATAGGAGACGGGGAGCTGTTTTTT. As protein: CASSQGIGDGELFF.